The T cell receptor beta chain described here comes from a study of a mutant IDH1 vaccine in newly diagnosed glioma. The overall study: Former treatment meant radiotherapy, temozolomide, or both; the majority had gotten both. Study outcomes and limitations: Shifts in the top peripheral T cell clonotypes seemed unrelated to pseudoprogression.

Germline V gene data show CDR1 as SNHLY and CDR2 as FYNNEI. Trimming took 2 bases from V and 0 from J, leaving 20 bases between them. The length of the CDR3 is 19 residues. As concerns this clone: What it binds is not known.

Sequenced by immunoSEQ multiplex PCR; TCRdb stores in-frame clones only, minus some. This table holds about 54,000 clones, about 81% found once. Indicated time point: week 5, during vaccination. Topical imiquimod was applied with each vaccine dose, which held 300 ug of mutant IDH1 20-mer peptide. The chain has TRBV2 and TRBJ2-4, with unresolved D. The TCR comes from a man aged 25-45 years with glioma. The sequencing used PBMCs, collected from a glioma patient whose treatment included an IDH1 peptide vaccine. The CDR3 sequence is CASSELSGSYYLAKNIQYF. CDR3 sequence (DNA): TGTGCCAGCAGTGAATTATCGGGCAGCTACTACTTAGCCAAAAACATTCAGTACTTC.